The 25 T cell receptor beta chains reported below all come from one sample, sequenced in a study of blood T cell repertoires in COVID-19. Measured with immunoSEQ multiplex PCR; TCRdb has only the in-frame clones, and not every one. The sample has around 500,000 clones, roughly 85% seen once. Sequencing was performed on peripheral blood. The receptors here all came from a human donor in a cohort sampled during active COVID-19.

The chain couples TRBV19 to TRBJ2-5, with D perhaps TRBD1 (6 bases). Trimming removed 5 bases at V and 4 bases at J, with 17 bases between. Germline assignment: CDR1 LNHDA and CDR2 SQIVND (reference sequence). The length of the CDR3 is 15 residues. Here the CDR3 reads CASSLSDSRRETQYF. DNA of the CDR3: TGTGCCAGTAGTCTTTCGGACAGCCGTAGAGAGACCCAGTACTTC. The entire variable domain, with the rest obtained from reference TRBV19 and TRBJ2-5, is as follows: DGGITQSPKYLFRKEGQNVTLSCEQNLNHDAMYWYRQDPGQGLRLIYYSQIVNDFQKGDIAEGYSVSREKKESFPLTVTSAQKNPTAFYLCASSLSDSRRETQYFGPGTRLLVL.

The genes are TRBV3-1 (or the pseudogene TRBV3-2) and TRBJ1-1, with D possibly being TRBD1 (6 bases). Germline V gene lookup returns CDR1 LGHDT and CDR2 YNNKEL (reference sequence). The CDR3 extends over 14 amino acids. Deletions cut 4 bases from V and 0 bases from J, with 9 bases between. In nucleotides, the CDR3 is TGTGCCAGCAGCCCGGACAGCTTGAACACTGAAGCTTTCTTT. It encodes CASSPDSLNTEAFF.

This rearrangement joins TRBV10-3 to TRBJ1-4, with no clear D. Trimming took 3 bases from V and 10 from J, leaving 12 bases between them. Germline loops: CDR1 ENHRY, CDR2 SYGVKD. The CDR3 runs to 13 residues. The DNA for the CDR3 is TGTGCCATCAGTGATTTCGAGTCTGGAAAACTGTTTTTT. As protein: CAISDFESGKLFF.

The J gene is TRBJ2-5, the V gene TRBV7-2, with D unresolved. Looked up from germline, CDR1 is SGHTA and CDR2 is FQGNSA. CDR3 length equals 13 residues. Trimming removed 3 bases from V and 3 bases from J, with 8 bases in between. The CDR3 bases are TGTGCCAGCAGCTTGGCCCAGAAAGAGACCCAGTACTTC. Its protein product is CASSLAQKETQYF. The entire variable domain, with the rest obtained from reference TRBV7-2 and TRBJ2-5, is as follows: GAGVSQSPSNKVTEKGKDVELRCDPISGHTALYWYRQSLGQGLEFLIYFQGNSAPDKSGLPSDRFSAERTGGSVSTLTIQRTQQEDSAVYLCASSLAQKETQYFGPGTRLLVL.

The rearrangement uses TRBV5-1 and TRBJ1-3; D gene uncertain. Germline values: CDR1 SGHRS, CDR2 YFSETQ. V dropped 0 bases and J dropped 3 bases, with 13 bases sitting between them. The CDR3 length is 16 residues. The CDR3, as DNA: TGCGCCAGCAGCTTGGCCGGGGTAGAGCGTGGAAACACCATATATTTT. Amino acids: CASSLAGVERGNTIYF.

The CDR3 region has the DNA TGTGCCAGCAGCCAGAGGACTACGGAAGCTTTCTTT. Its protein product is CASSQRTTEAFF. V is TRBV3-1 (or the pseudogene TRBV3-2) and J is TRBJ1-1; no clear D. Germline values: CDR1 LGHDT, CDR2 YNNKEL (reference sequence). The CDR3 has 12 amino acids. Trimming pared 3 bases from V and 8 bases from J, leaving 10 bases between.

J is TRBJ1-1 and V is TRBV19, with a possible D match to TRBD1 (5 bases). Germline V lookup: CDR1 LNHDA, CDR2 SQIVND (reference sequence). V shed 3 bases and J shed 3 bases, with 11 bases lying between them. CDR3 length: 14 residues. CDR3 coding DNA: TGTGCCAGTAGTATTATCCGGGGGGACACTGAAGCTTTCTTT. Translated, it gives CASSIIRGDTEAFF.

This clone is a singleton in its sample. The J gene is TRBJ2-1, the V gene TRBV6-1; D is perhaps TRBD2 (7 bases). CDR3 length: 16 amino acids. Germline CDR1 reads MNHNS; CDR2 reads SASEGT. The V end lost 3 bases, the J end lost 4 bases, and 16 bases lay between the germline ends. CDR3 nucleotide sequence: TGTGCCAGCAGTGAGCGGGGGCTAGGAGGATACAATGAGCAGTTCTTC. Its translation: CASSERGLGGYNEQFF.

In the case of this clone: Other DNA sequences from this sample encode an identical CDR3 as well. The rearrangement joins TRBV7-3 to TRBJ1-1; TRBD1 might be the D (5 bases). The CDR3 has 14 residues. Trimming cost V 1 base and J 0 bases, with 6 bases left between them. In germline, CDR1 is SGHTA, CDR2 FQGTGA. This chain's CDR3 is CASSLNRMNTEAFF. Written as DNA, the CDR3 is TGTGCCAGCAGCTTAAACAGGATGAACACTGAAGCTTTCTTT.

This clone was seen a single time. The CDR3 DNA reads TGTGCCAGCAGCCTGAACGTTGGCCAGGGGGCATTGAATTCACCCCTCCACTTT. It translates to CASSLNVGQGALNSPLHF. This chain connects TRBV28 to TRBJ1-6; 8 nucleotides align to TRBD1. This CDR3 is 18 amino acids long. Looked up from germline, CDR1 is MDHEN and CDR2 is SYDVKM. The trim removed 6 bases at V and 7 bases at J, leaving 17 bases unmatched. Drawing the rest from reference TRBV28 and TRBJ1-6, the complete variable domain is DVKVTQSSRYLVKRTGEKVFLECVQDMDHENMFWYRQDPGLGLRLIYFSYDVKMKEKGDIPEGYSVSREKKERFSLILESASTNQTSMYLCASSLNVGQGALNSPLHFGNGTRLTVT.

The chain employs TRBV5-1 and TRBJ1-4; 7 bases are a match to TRBD1. The CDR3 sequence is 15 residues long. Germline V lookup: CDR1 SGHRS, CDR2 YFSETQ. V lost 4 bases, J lost 5 bases, and 8 bases stayed unmatched. The CDR3: CASSTQGNTNEKLFF. CDR3 bases: TGCGCCAGCAGCACACAGGGGAACACCAATGAAAAACTGTTTTTT.

This chain connects TRBV6-2 or TRBV6-3 to TRBJ2-7; TRBD2 matches 9 bases. Germline V gene sequence: CDR1 MNHEY, CDR2 SVGEGT. This CDR3 has 15 amino acids. V was clipped by 5 bases and J by 4 bases; unmatched bases: 9. The CDR3 nucleotides read TGTGCCAGCAGTCCAATGGGGACTAGCACTTACGAGCAGTACTTC. Translation: CASSPMGTSTYEQYF.

This clone was counted a few times. This rearrangement joins TRBV2 to TRBJ1-4; tentative D call: TRBD1 (5 bases). Germline lookup yields CDR1 SNHLY and CDR2 FYNNEI. V dropped 6 bases and J dropped 7 bases, with 15 bases sitting between them. The CDR3 loop spans 14 amino acids. The CDR3 spells CASSPTALAEKLFF. The CDR3 coding sequence is TGTGCCAGCAGCCCGACAGCGTTAGCTGAAAAACTGTTTTTT.

The gene calls are TRBV30 and TRBJ2-2; TRBD2 matches at 8 bases. V gave up 3 bases and J gave up 5 bases; unmatched junction bases: 8. CDR1 and CDR2 (germline): GTSNPN, SVGIG (reference sequence). The CDR3 has 15 residues. The CDR3 DNA follows: TGTGCCTGGAGGACGCAGGTAGCGGGGACCGGGGAGCTGTTTTTT. Translated: CAWRTQVAGTGELFF.

V and J are TRBV4-3 and TRBJ2-7; D may be TRBD1 (5 bases). Trimming shortened V by 0 bases and J by 2 bases, and 14 bases separated the two germline ends. Germline lookup yields CDR1 LGHNA and CDR2 YSLEER. CDR3 length: 16 residues. In nucleotides, the CDR3 is TGCGCCAGCAGCCAAGATACGGACATCTCCACCTACGAGCAGTACTTC. This codes for CASSQDTDISTYEQYF.

This rearrangement joins TRBV27 to TRBJ1-6; 8 positions match TRBD1. The CDR3 totals 16 residues. Germline lookup yields CDR1 MNHEY and CDR2 SMNVEV (reference sequence). With 8 bases clipped from V and 0 bases from J, the junction kept 6 bases outside the gene matches. The CDR3 loop is CASLRQGSSYNSPLHF. CDR3 DNA: TGTGCCAGCCTCCGACAGGGGAGCTCCTATAATTCACCCCTCCACTTT.

The rearrangement uses TRBV10-3 and TRBJ1-5, with TRBD1 identical over 7 bases. CDR1 and CDR2 (germline): ENHRY, SYGVKD. J gave up 6 bases and V 6 bases, and 8 bases lay outside the gene matches. This CDR3 spans 14 amino acids. CDR3 nucleotides: TGTGCCATCAGCGAAACAGGGGTCGGTCAGCCCCAGCATTTT. Its translation is CAISETGVGQPQHF.

This clone was found a few times. V is TRBV3-1 (or the pseudogene TRBV3-2) and J is TRBJ1-6, with D tentatively TRBD1 (5 bases). This CDR3 has 15 residues. Trimming left V 0 bases short and J 10 bases short, with 13 bases between. CDR1 is LGHDT and CDR2 is YNNKEL in the germline V gene (reference sequence). The CDR3 DNA reads as TGTGCCAGCAGCCAAGATTCAGGGTTAGGGTCACCCCTCCACTTT. Its translation: CASSQDSGLGSPLHF.

The J gene is TRBJ2-5, the V gene TRBV29-1, with a weak D call TRBD2 (6 bases). The CDR3 extends over 15 amino acids. V lost 1 base and J lost 5, with 17 bases in between. Germline CDR1 and CDR2: SQVTM and ANQGSEA. The CDR3 bases are TGCAGCGTTGAAGCCCGGGGGATTACGCCGGAGACCCAGTACTTC. Amino acid sequence: CSVEARGITPETQYF.

CDR3 DNA: TGTGCCAGCAGTTACCGGGTCCCCAAAAACACCGGGGAGCTGTTTTTT. Its protein product is CASSYRVPKNTGELFF. The chain is built from TRBV6-2 or TRBV6-3 and TRBJ2-2, with D unclear. Germline V gene lookup returns CDR1 MNHEY and CDR2 SVGEGT. Between the trimmed V and J ends, which lost 2 bases and 2 bases, there was a span of 12 bases. The CDR3 length is 16 residues.

The chain has TRBV29-1 and TRBJ1-5, with a weak D call TRBD1 (6 bases). Trimming cost V 8 bases and J 7 bases, with 18 bases left between them. Germline V gene sequence: CDR1 SQVTM, CDR2 ANQGSEA. There are 13 residues in the CDR3. In nucleotides, the CDR3 is TGCAGCCAACCCGGGGGGGCTAAACAGCCCCAGCATTTT. It is translated as CSQPGGAKQPQHF.

A single count supports this clone. The chain employs TRBV3-1 (or the pseudogene TRBV3-2) and TRBJ1-1; D not certain. The CDR3 consists of 15 residues. The germline V gene has CDR1 LGHDT and CDR2 YNNKEL (reference sequence). V was shortened by 1 base and J by 5 bases, with 14 bases between the two germline ends. The CDR3 nucleotides are TGTGCCAGCAGCCAAGGGCTAGGGAGAGGGACTGAAGCTTTCTTT. This codes for CASSQGLGRGTEAFF.

DNA of the CDR3: TGTGCCAGCAGTTTGGGTCCGAGGGAGACCCAGTACTTC. It codes for CASSLGPRETQYF. The chain joins TRBV12-3 or TRBV12-4 to TRBJ2-5; D gene ambiguous. The length of the CDR3 is 13 residues. Between the trimmed V and J ends, which lost 3 bases and 5 bases, there was a span of 10 bases.

V and J are TRBV30 and TRBJ1-5; 7 bases map to TRBD1. The CDR3 covers 13 residues. Trimming took 0 bases from V and 6 from J; bases not matched to a gene: 2. The germline gives CDR1 GTSNPN, CDR2 SVGIG (reference sequence). CDR3 amino acids: CAWSVYRGQPQHF. Here the CDR3 DNA reads TGTGCCTGGAGTGTATACAGGGGTCAGCCCCAGCATTTT.

The rearrangement uses TRBV11-3 and TRBJ2-3; the D gene is possibly TRBD1 (6 bases). This CDR3 spans 14 amino acids. Germline assignment: CDR1 SGHNT and CDR2 YENEEA. V was pared by 5 bases and J by 2 bases, with 11 bases between. CDR3 sequence reads: CASSQQGATDTQYF. In nucleotides, the CDR3 is TGTGCCAGCAGCCAACAGGGAGCCACAGATACGCAGTATTTT.